The rows below give T cell receptor beta chains drawn from one sample of a study of OX40 agonist ivuxolimab in advanced cancers. Clones were sequenced by immunoSEQ multiplex PCR, and TCRdb holds only the in-frame ones, with some missing. The profile shows over 50,000 clones, 92% of them singletons. The source was CD4+ or CD8+ T cells sorted from blood, collected in a trial of the OX40 agonist ivuxolimab. The receptors were gathered from an adult with an advanced solid tumor such as melanoma, head and neck, liver or kidney cancer. Both conserved end residues are part of each CDR3. Each record gives: D gene, clone size, V gene, J gene, CDR3 DNA, CDR3 protein. D genes are given only for firm matches. The size field is filled for only some rows; it gives once, few, many or a size class.

>.|.|TRBV6-1|TRBJ2-7
TGTGCCAGCAGTGACGGGATCTCCTACGAGCAGTACTTC
CASSDGISYEQYF
>TRBD2|.|TRBV5-4|TRBJ2-5
TGTGCCAGCAGCTTAGGGTACGGCCGACCGGGACTAGCGGACCAAGAGACCCAGTACTTC
CASSLGYGRPGLADQETQYF
>TRBD2|.|TRBV27|TRBJ2-5
TGTGCCAGCAGCCCTCTCTCTAGCGGGAGTAGAGAGACCCAGTACTTC
CASSPLSSGSRETQYF
>TRBD1|.|TRBV7-2|TRBJ2-7
TGTGCCAGCAGCTTAGTCGGACAGGGAACCTACGAGCAGTACTTC
CASSLVGQGTYEQYF
>.|once|TRBV6-1|TRBJ2-2
TGTGCCAGCAGTGAGCGGTGGGCCCAAACGAACACCGGGGAGCTGTTTTTT
CASSERWAQTNTGELFF
>.|.|TRBV19|TRBJ2-7
TGTGCCAGTAGTATGCCCGGGGCTTACGAGCAGTACTTC
CASSMPGAYEQYF
>TRBD2|.|TRBV11-2|TRBJ2-7
TGTGCCAGCAGCATAACTAGCGGGAGATCGTACGAGCAGTACTTC
CASSITSGRSYEQYF
>TRBD1|.|TRBV9|TRBJ1-4
TGTGCCAGCAGCTCCGGACAGGGACGGGAAAAACTGTTTTTT
CASSSGQGREKLFF
>TRBD1|few|TRBV5-4|TRBJ1-1
TGTGCCAGCAGCTCTGACAGGGAAACTGAAGCTTTCTTT
CASSSDRETEAFF
>TRBD2|.|TRBV11-2|TRBJ2-7
TGTGCCAGCAGCTTACCCCCTAGCGGGAGCGAGCAGTACTTC
CASSLPPSGSEQYF
>TRBD2|.|TRBV4-2|TRBJ2-1
TGTGCCAGCAGCCAATTTGCTAGCGGGAACAATGAGCAGTTCTTC
CASSQFASGNNEQFF
>.|once|TRBV15|TRBJ2-3
TGTGCCACCAGCAGGACACGGGGGCCCGCAGATACGCAGTATTTT
CATSRTRGPADTQYF
>TRBD1|.|TRBV27|TRBJ2-2
TGTGCCAGCAGTCCTGGGACAGGGCTCGCCGGGGAGCTGTTTTTT
CASSPGTGLAGELFF
>TRBD2|.|TRBV11-2|TRBJ2-1
TGTGCCAGCAGCTTCTATCTAGCGGGGAACAATGAGCAGTTCTTC
CASSFYLAGNNEQFF
>TRBD2|.|TRBV5-6|TRBJ2-7
TGTGCCAGCATCGGACTAGCGGGAGGAGACGAGCAGTACTTC
CASIGLAGGDEQYF
>TRBD1|.|TRBV28|TRBJ2-5
TGTGCCAGCAACCCGACAGGGGTAGAGACCCAGTACTTC
CASNPTGVETQYF
>TRBD2|once|TRBV27|TRBJ2-2
TGTGCCAGCAGTTTATCGGCTAGCGGTTACACCGGGGAGCTGTTTTTT
CASSLSASGYTGELFF
>.|.|TRBV4-2|TRBJ2-1
TGTGCCAGCAGCCAAGGAGATCCAGGCTCCTACAATGAGCAGTTCTTC
CASSQGDPGSYNEQFF
>TRBD1|once|TRBV28|TRBJ1-2
TGTGCCAGCAGGCTGTTCGACAGGGGAAACTATGGCTACACCTTC
CASRLFDRGNYGYTF